Below, 32 T cell receptor beta chains from the same sample are listed, as sequenced in a study of breast tumors, draining lymph nodes, adjacent tissues. One entry per CDR3 protein, called by TCRdb with MiXCR from the multiplex PCR reads. There are roughly 120,000 distinct CDR3 sequences in the sample; nearly 20% occur only once, and over 3% lies in the top ten. Samples came from axillary lymph nodes draining the breast cancer. The sequencing sample was made of axillary lymph node tissue. Receptor source: a female donor with breast cancer. Some clones in this sample may be carry-over from other donors' samples.

This clonotype was detected many times. The rearrangement links TRBV6-1 to TRBJ1-5, with 7 bases identical to TRBD1. The J segment lost 2 bases and the V segment lost 9 bases, leaving 7 bases of the junction unmatched. The CDR3 runs to 14 residues. Per germline, CDR1 MNHNS and CDR2 SASEGT. The CDR3 here is CASSPGGGNQPQHF. The CDR3 bases are TGTGCCAGTTCCCCAGGGGGTGGCAATCAGCCCCAGCATTTT.

This clonotype has a count of ten or more. The chain has TRBV7-9 and TRBJ2-5, with D perhaps being TRBD1 or TRBD2 (5 bases each). The V gene's germline CDR1 is SEHNR and CDR2 FQNEAQ (reference sequence). CDR3 size: 12 residues. Trimming took 5 bases from V and 7 from J, leaving 11 bases between them. The CDR3 loop is CASSLIGGTQYF. The CDR3 region has the DNA TGTGCCAGCAGCCTCATTGGGGGGACCCAGTACTTC.

This clonotype was detected a few times. J is TRBJ1-4 and V is TRBV30; 8 bases map to TRBD1. Trimming at V came to 5 bases and at J to 6 bases, leaving 5 bases not matched to a gene. Germline V gene lookup returns CDR1 GTSNPN and CDR2 SVGIG (reference sequence). There are 13 residues in the CDR3. CDR3 loop: CAWATGADEKLFF. The CDR3 DNA reads as TGTGCCTGGGCGACAGGGGCGGATGAAAAACTGTTTTTT. The variable domain in full, with the rest retrieved from reference TRBV30 and TRBJ1-4, is SQTIHQWPATLVQPVGSPLSLECTVEGTSNPNLYWYRQAAGRGLQLLFYSVGIGQISSEVPQNLSASRPQDRQFILSSKKLLLSDSGFYLCAWATGADEKLFFGSGTQLSVL.

This clonotype came up many times. The gene calls are TRBV20-1 and TRBJ2-5; D may match TRBD1 or TRBD2 (5 bases each). V lost 5 bases, J lost 2 bases, and 12 bases lay in between. This CDR3 comprises 13 residues. CDR1 is DFQATT, CDR2 SNEGSKA, per germline (reference sequence). CDR3 DNA: TGCAGTGCTCTACGGGACCAACAAGAGACCCAGTACTTC. Protein: CSALRDQQETQYF.

This clonotype was observed many times. V and J are TRBV11-3 and TRBJ2-5, with 7 bases aligning to TRBD2. Trimming removed 1 base from V and 3 bases from J; junction bases left unmatched: 2. Germline values: CDR1 SGHNT, CDR2 YENEEA. CDR3 size: 14 residues. CDR3 protein: CASSLGGGEETQYF. The DNA for the CDR3 is TGTGCCAGCAGCTTAGGGGGGGGTGAAGAGACCCAGTACTTC.

This clonotype was counted many times. The chain combines TRBV6-4 with TRBJ2-2; 9 bases map to TRBD1. Germline loops: CDR1 MRHNA, CDR2 SNTAGT. There are 16 residues in the CDR3. J gave up 3 bases and V 2 bases, and 4 bases lay outside the gene matches. The CDR3 coding sequence is TGTGCCAGCAGTGACGGGGGACAGGGACACACCGGGGAGCTGTTTTTT. It codes for CASSDGGQGHTGELFF.

This clonotype was recorded at least ten times. V is TRBV6-1 and J is TRBJ2-5, with 9 bases aligning to TRBD1. V dropped 5 bases and J dropped 5; count of bases not matched to a gene: 9. The CDR3 spans 15 residues. Germline V gives CDR1 MNHNS, CDR2 SASEGT. The CDR3 bases are TGTGCCAGCAGTCCAGACAGGGGGATTGGGGAGACCCAGTACTTC. Protein sequence: CASSPDRGIGETQYF.

J is TRBJ2-7 and V is TRBV20-1, with D perhaps TRBD1 or TRBD2 (6 bases each). The CDR3 is 16 amino acids. Germline V gives CDR1 DFQATT, CDR2 SNEGSKA (reference sequence). V dropped 1 base and J dropped 7 bases, with 23 bases sitting between them. The CDR3 sequence: CSARAPGACAAGEQYF. The CDR3 DNA is TGCAGTGCTAGAGCTCCGGGGGCTTGCGCTGCAGGGGAGCAGTACTTC.

In its sample, this clonotype was seen many times. The rearrangement uses TRBV7-9 and TRBJ2-3, with 12 nucleotides matching TRBD2. V lost 5 bases to trimming and J lost 3 bases; unmatched junction nucleotides: 6. The CDR3 is 16 amino acids. The germline V gene has CDR1 SEHNR and CDR2 FQNEAQ (reference sequence). CDR3 nucleotides: TGTGCCAGCAGCAAGACTAGCGGGGGAGGGACAGATACGCAGTATTTT. This translates into CASSKTSGGGTDTQYF.

Many counts were recorded for this clonotype. The V gene is TRBV7-2, the J gene TRBJ2-7, with 8 bases that match TRBD1. With 5 bases clipped from V and 6 bases from J, the junction kept 6 bases outside the gene matches. CDR1 and CDR2 from the germline V gene are SGHTA and FQGNSA. The length of the CDR3 is 13 residues. Here the CDR3 DNA reads TGTGCCAGCAGCCCTAGGACAGGGTCCGAGCAGTACTTC. Residues: CASSPRTGSEQYF. Drawing the rest from reference TRBV7-2 and TRBJ2-7, the complete variable domain is GAGVSQSPSNKVTEKGKDVELRCDPISGHTALYWYRQSLGQGLEFLIYFQGNSAPDKSGLPSDRFSAERTGGSVSTLTIQRTQQEDSAVYLCASSPRTGSEQYFGPGTRLTVT.

This clonotype appeared many times. This chain links TRBV19 with TRBJ2-3; TRBD2 matches 8 bases. After removal of 5 bases from V and 4 bases from J, the junction contained 11 bases not matched to a gene. The germline V gene encodes CDR1 LNHDA and CDR2 SQIVND (reference sequence). CDR3 size: 16 residues. The CDR3, as DNA: TGTGCCAGTAGTCTAGCCGGGGGGGCACTTCCAGATACGCAGTATTTT. This gives the protein CASSLAGGALPDTQYF.

This clonotype was seen many times. The rearrangement joins TRBV9 to TRBJ2-7; D possibly uses TRBD1 or TRBD2 (5 bases each). V was clipped by 4 bases and J by 3 bases, with 17 bases between them. Germline assignment: CDR1 SGDLS and CDR2 YYNGEE. The CDR3 sequence is 15 residues long. The CDR3 sequence is CASSPDGARRYEQYF. The DNA of the CDR3 is TGTGCCAGCAGCCCAGACGGGGCGAGGCGCTACGAGCAGTACTTC.

The sample holds a few counts of this clonotype. V gene TRBV3-1 combines with J gene TRBJ1-2; no clear D gene. The V end lost 1 base, the J end lost 0 bases, and 18 bases lay between the germline ends. This CDR3 is 18 amino acids long. Germline CDR1 reads LGHDT; CDR2 reads YNNKEL (reference sequence). The DNA for the CDR3 is TGTGCCAGCAGCCAAGCCCAAGGTGGGCCCCTGGCTAACTATGGCTACACCTTC. As protein: CASSQAQGGPLANYGYTF.

This clonotype was counted ten times or more. The CDR3 loop reads CASSQVQVAGYTF. The CDR3 DNA follows: TGTGCCAGCAGCCAAGTGCAGGTGGCTGGCTACACCTTC. The chain uses TRBV3-1 and TRBJ1-2; no definite D call. V shed 1 base and J shed 7 bases, with 10 bases lying between them. In germline, CDR1 is LGHDT, CDR2 YNNKEL (reference sequence). The CDR3 has 13 residues.

This clonotype was counted ten times or more. The rearrangement links TRBV27 to TRBJ2-7; 9 bases line up with TRBD1. The germline V gene encodes CDR1 MNHEY and CDR2 SMNVEV (reference sequence). Unmatched junction bases numbered 2, after V lost 2 bases and J lost 6 bases. The CDR3 spans 13 residues. The chain's CDR3 is CASSLGTGTEQYF. CDR3 coding DNA: TGTGCCAGCAGTTTAGGGACAGGGACCGAGCAGTACTTC.

This clonotype was counted ten times or more. The chain carries TRBV2 and TRBJ2-7; 9 nucleotides align to TRBD1. The CDR3 consists of 15 residues. J was trimmed by 3 bases and V by 7 bases; bases with no gene match: 10. Germline V gene lookup returns CDR1 SNHLY and CDR2 FYNNEI. The CDR3 region is CASIVYGTGYYEQYF. CDR3 DNA: TGTGCCAGCATCGTCTACGGGACAGGGTACTACGAGCAGTACTTC.

In this sample, this clonotype turned up once. A much more abundant neighbour one base away suggests this may be a read error. The V gene is TRBV30, the J gene TRBJ2-5; D is possibly TRBD2 (7 bases). The CDR3 has 12 residues. Per the germline V gene, CDR1 is GTSNPN and CDR2 is SVGIG (reference sequence). With 7 bases removed from V and 13 bases from J, the gap between germline ends came to 22 bases. The CDR3 sequence: CASGGLGGVRYF. The CDR3 DNA sequence: TGTGCCTCCGGGGGTTTAGGGGGGGTCCGGTACTTC.

This clonotype was detected ten times or more. This chain joins TRBV30 and TRBJ2-1; possibly TRBD1 for D (5 bases). CDR1 GTSNPN and CDR2 SVGIG come from the germline V gene (reference sequence). CDR3 size: 15 residues. Trimming removed 1 base from V and 0 bases from J, with 10 bases in between. CDR3 in DNA: TGTGCCTGGAGTGAGTGGGGCCGCTCCTACAATGAGCAGTTCTTC. Protein sequence: CAWSEWGRSYNEQFF.

This clonotype was counted many times. The chain couples TRBV13 to TRBJ1-6; 8 nucleotides match TRBD1. With V trimmed by 5 bases and J by 6 bases, 3 bases remained unmatched. CDR1 and CDR2 from the germline V gene are PRHDT and FYEKMQ (reference sequence). The CDR3 is made up of 14 amino acids. The CDR3 coding sequence is TGTGCCAGCAGCGTACAGGGGGGTAATTCACCCCTCCACTTT. It codes for CASSVQGGNSPLHF.

This clonotype was counted ten times or more. The chain links TRBV7-8 to TRBJ1-2, with 7 bases matching TRBD1. The V gene's germline CDR1 is SGHVS and CDR2 FQNEAQ. The CDR3 loop spans 16 amino acids. The ends lost 5 bases at V and 5 bases at J; junction bases unmatched: 14. DNA of the CDR3: TGTGCCAGCAGCGCCCGACAGGGTCGGAGGGGATATGGCTACACCTTC. Translating gives CASSARQGRRGYGYTF.

This clonotype turned up a few times. This chain joins TRBV7-9 and TRBJ1-5; D might be TRBD1 (6 bases). V shed 0 bases and J shed 9 bases, with 12 bases lying between them. The CDR3 sequence is 14 residues long. In germline, CDR1 is SEHNR, CDR2 FQNEAQ (reference sequence). The CDR3 here is CASSLAGGGGPQHF. CDR3 DNA sequence: TGTGCCAGCAGCTTAGCGGGGGGCGGTGGGCCCCAGCATTTT.

As for this clonotype: With a much larger clone just one base away, this may be a read error. The CDR3 does not end in the conserved phenylalanine or tryptophan, so this is likely a read error. The rearrangement links TRBV11-2 to TRBJ2-7, with 10 positions matching TRBD1. Per germline, CDR1 SGHAT and CDR2 FQNNGV. After removal of 5 bases from V and 1 base from J, the junction contained 11 bases not matched to a gene. CDR3 length equals 17 residues. For the CDR3, the DNA is TGTGCCAGCAGCGTCGCTGTCGCGGGACAGGGGTCCTACGAGCAGTACTCC. Residues: CASSVAVAGQGSYEQYS.

A note on this clonotype: A read error is possible here, since a much larger clone lies one base away. The chain is built from TRBV20-1 and TRBJ2-1; 9 nucleotides align to TRBD1. V lost 0 bases, J lost 8 bases, and 5 bases stayed unmatched. There are 14 residues in the CDR3. CDR1 is DFQATT, CDR2 SNEGSKA, per germline (reference sequence). The CDR3 here is CSARDPGQGYEQFF. In nucleotides, the CDR3 is TGCAGTGCTAGAGATCCGGGACAGGGATATGAGCAGTTCTTC.

In this sample, this clonotype turned up many times. This chain joins TRBV6-1 and TRBJ1-2, with 7 bases that match TRBD1. This CDR3 spans 14 amino acids. The ends lost 8 bases at V and 7 bases at J; junction bases unmatched: 13. CDR1 and CDR2 from the germline V gene are MNHNS and SASEGT. CDR3 in DNA: TGTGCCAGCCGGCGGGCAGGGGGTGATATTGGCTACACCTTC. Translated, it gives CASRRAGGDIGYTF.

This clonotype was recorded many times. V usage is TRBV5-1 and J usage is TRBJ1-3; D is ambiguous. This CDR3 comprises 15 residues. Looked up from germline, CDR1 is SGHRS and CDR2 is YFSETQ. V was clipped by 0 bases and J by 3 bases, with 10 bases between them. The CDR3, as DNA: TGCGCCAGCAGCTTGGGATTCACAGTTGGAAACACCATATATTTT. It yields the protein CASSLGFTVGNTIYF.

This clonotype was recorded at least ten times. CDR3 bases: TGTGCCAGCAGCTTGCCGGGTAGCGGGAGAGACGAGCAGTACTTC. Translating it yields CASSLPGSGRDEQYF. The chain links TRBV5-8 to TRBJ2-7, with 9 bases fitting TRBD2. Germline V gene lookup returns CDR1 SGHTS and CDR2 YDEGEE. The CDR3 spans 15 residues. Germline trimming cut 1 base from V and 5 bases from J; bases unmatched to any gene: 7.

This clonotype was picked up a small number of times. The V and J genes are TRBV28 and TRBJ1-5; D might be TRBD1 (5 bases). Deletions cut 7 bases from V and 2 bases from J, with 24 bases between. The CDR3 consists of 18 residues. CDR1 and CDR2 from the germline V gene are MDHEN and SYDVKM. CDR3 sequence (DNA): TGTGCCAGCATCCTCTCCCCCGGGGCAGGGAACGGCAATCAGCCCCAGCATTTT. Its translation: CASILSPGAGNGNQPQHF.

This clonotype was detected ten times or more. This chain connects TRBV7-9 to TRBJ2-7; D is perhaps TRBD1 (6 bases). V lost 5 bases and J lost 3, with 20 bases in between. Germline loops: CDR1 SEHNR, CDR2 FQNEAQ (reference sequence). This CDR3 spans 16 amino acids. CDR3 region: CASSPAWGLPIYEQYF. CDR3 bases: TGTGCCAGCAGCCCAGCCTGGGGGCTCCCTATCTACGAGCAGTACTTC. Looking up the rest from reference TRBV7-9 and TRBJ2-7 gives the full variable domain: DTGVSQNPRHKITKRGQNVTFRCDPISEHNRLYWYRQTLGQGPEFLTYFQNEAQLEKSRLLSDRFSAERPKGSFSTLEIQRTEQGDSAMYLCASSPAWGLPIYEQYFGPGTRLTVT.

This clonotype was detected a few times. The chain couples TRBV11-2 to TRBJ2-1; 11 positions match TRBD2. The CDR3 totals 19 residues. Germline V gene data show CDR1 as SGHAT and CDR2 as FQNNGV. V was clipped by 1 base and J by 0 bases; unmatched bases: 8. CDR3: CASSLGIAGGASSYNEQFF. The CDR3 DNA reads TGTGCCAGCAGCTTAGGTATAGCGGGAGGGGCCTCCTCCTACAATGAGCAGTTCTTC.

This clonotype came up many times. This sequence joins TRBV6-6 and TRBJ2-7; 10 positions match TRBD1. This CDR3 is built from 16 residues. V was clipped by 5 bases and J by 0 bases; unmatched bases: 7. Per germline, CDR1 MNHNY and CDR2 SVGAGI (reference sequence). Here the CDR3 reads CASSTTRTGGSYEQYF. The CDR3 bases are TGTGCCAGCAGTACCACCCGGACAGGGGGCTCCTACGAGCAGTACTTC.

Concerning this clonotype: A much larger clone differs from this one at a single base, so this may be a read error. The chain carries TRBV3-1 and TRBJ2-3, with 12 bases that match TRBD2. The CDR3 contains 15 residues. CDR1 is LGHDT, CDR2 YNNKEL, per germline (reference sequence). CDR3 in amino acids: CTSSRTSGRKDTQYF. CDR3 nucleotide sequence: TGTACCAGCAGCCGTACTAGCGGGAGGAAAGATACGCAGTATTTT.

This clonotype was detected many times. CDR3 DNA sequence: TGCGCCAGCAGGGGTCAGGGGAAGGGAAATTCACCCCTCCACTTT. Its protein is CASRGQGKGNSPLHF. The rearrangement uses TRBV4-1 and TRBJ1-6; D may be TRBD1 (6 bases). The V and J ends lost 6 bases and 7 bases respectively, with 16 bases between them. The CDR3 runs to 15 residues. Germline V gene data show CDR1 as MGHRA and CDR2 as YSYEKL.